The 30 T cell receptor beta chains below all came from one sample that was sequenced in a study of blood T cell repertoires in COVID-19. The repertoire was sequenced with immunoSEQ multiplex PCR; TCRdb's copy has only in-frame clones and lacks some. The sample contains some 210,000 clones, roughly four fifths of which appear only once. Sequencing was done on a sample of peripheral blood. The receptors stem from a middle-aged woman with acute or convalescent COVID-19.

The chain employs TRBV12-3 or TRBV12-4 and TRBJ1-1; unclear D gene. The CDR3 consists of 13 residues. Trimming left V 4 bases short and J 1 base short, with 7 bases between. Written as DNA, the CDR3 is TGTGCCAGCAGTTACAGAGAGAACACTGAAGCTTTCTTT. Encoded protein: CASSYRENTEAFF.

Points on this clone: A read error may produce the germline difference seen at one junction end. Written as DNA, the CDR3 is TGTGCCAGCAGCTTCCCTACTAGCGGGTACAGTGAGCAGTTCTTC. Translation: CASSFPTSGYSEQFF. The chain couples TRBV5-6 to TRBJ2-1, with TRBD2 identical over 9 bases. Germline V gene lookup returns CDR1 SGHDT and CDR2 YYEEEE. CDR3 length equals 15 residues. Full variable domain (outside the CDR3, taken from reference TRBV5-6 and TRBJ2-1): DAGVTQSPTHLIKTRGQQVTLRCSPKSGHDTVSWYQQALGQGPQFIFQYYEEEERQRGNFPDRFSGHQFPNYSSELNVNALLLGDSALYLCASSFPTSGYSEQFFGPGTRLTVL.

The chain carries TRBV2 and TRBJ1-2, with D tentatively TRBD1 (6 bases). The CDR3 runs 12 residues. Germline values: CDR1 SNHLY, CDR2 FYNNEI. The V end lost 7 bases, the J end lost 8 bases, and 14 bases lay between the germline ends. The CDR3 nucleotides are TGTGCCAGCAAGGGGACATCGGTAGGCTACACCTTC. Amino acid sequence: CASKGTSVGYTF.

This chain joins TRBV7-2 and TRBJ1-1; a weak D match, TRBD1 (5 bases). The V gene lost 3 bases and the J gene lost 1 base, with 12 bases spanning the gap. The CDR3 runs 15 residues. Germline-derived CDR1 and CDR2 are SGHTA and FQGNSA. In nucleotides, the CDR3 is TGTGCCAGCAGCTTGCTTCCGACAGCGAACACTGAAGCTTTCTTT. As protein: CASSLLPTANTEAFF.

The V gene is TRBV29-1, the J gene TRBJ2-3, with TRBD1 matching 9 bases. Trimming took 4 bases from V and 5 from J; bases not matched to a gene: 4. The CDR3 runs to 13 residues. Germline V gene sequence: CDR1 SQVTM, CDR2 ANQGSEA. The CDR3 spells CSVVPGQGDTQYF. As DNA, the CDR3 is TGCAGCGTTGTCCCGGGACAGGGAGATACGCAGTATTTT.

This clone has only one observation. The CDR3: CASSTRVPYSGNTIYF. The CDR3 nucleotides read TGTGCCAGTAGTACCAGGGTTCCCTACTCTGGAAACACCATATATTTT. The chain is built from TRBV19 and TRBJ1-3; tentative D call: TRBD1 (5 bases). Germline V lookup: CDR1 LNHDA, CDR2 SQIVND (reference sequence). The V end was cut by 4 bases, the J end by 0 bases, with 13 bases between. The CDR3 loop spans 16 amino acids. The entire variable domain, with the rest obtained from reference TRBV19 and TRBJ1-3, is as follows: DGGITQSPKYLFRKEGQNVTLSCEQNLNHDAMYWYRQDPGQGLRLIYYSQIVNDFQKGDIAEGYSVSREKKESFPLTVTSAQKNPTAFYLCASSTRVPYSGNTIYFGEGSWLTVV.

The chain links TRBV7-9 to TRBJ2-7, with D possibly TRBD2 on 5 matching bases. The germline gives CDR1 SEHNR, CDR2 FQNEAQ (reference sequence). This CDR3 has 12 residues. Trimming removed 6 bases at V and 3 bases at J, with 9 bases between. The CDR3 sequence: CASSTGIYEQYF. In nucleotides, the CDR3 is TGTGCCAGCAGTACCGGGATCTACGAGCAGTACTTC.

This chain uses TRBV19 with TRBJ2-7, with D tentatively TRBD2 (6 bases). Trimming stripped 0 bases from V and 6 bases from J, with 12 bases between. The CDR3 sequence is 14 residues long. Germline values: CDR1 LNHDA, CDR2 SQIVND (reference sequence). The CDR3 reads CASSIDTGVFEQYF. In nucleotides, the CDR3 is TGTGCCAGTAGTATAGATACGGGAGTGTTCGAGCAGTACTTC.

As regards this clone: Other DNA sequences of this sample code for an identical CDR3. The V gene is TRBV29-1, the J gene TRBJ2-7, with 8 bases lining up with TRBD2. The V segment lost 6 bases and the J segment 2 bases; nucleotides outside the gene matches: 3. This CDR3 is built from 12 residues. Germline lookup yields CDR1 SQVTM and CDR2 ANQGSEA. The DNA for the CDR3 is TGCAGCGTCGGGGGGGGTGCCTACGAGCAGTACTTC. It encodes CSVGGGAYEQYF.

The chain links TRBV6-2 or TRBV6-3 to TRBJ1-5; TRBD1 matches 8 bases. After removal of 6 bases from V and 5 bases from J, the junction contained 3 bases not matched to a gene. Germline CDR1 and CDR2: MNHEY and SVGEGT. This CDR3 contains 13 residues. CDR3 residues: CASSHRGYQPQHF. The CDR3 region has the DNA TGTGCCAGCAGCCACAGGGGGTATCAGCCCCAGCATTTT.

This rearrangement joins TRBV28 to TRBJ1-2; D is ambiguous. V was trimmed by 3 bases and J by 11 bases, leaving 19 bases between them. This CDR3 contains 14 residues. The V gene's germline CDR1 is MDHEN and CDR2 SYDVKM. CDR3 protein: CASSFQPGSLRYTF. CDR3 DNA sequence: TGTGCCAGCAGTTTTCAGCCAGGATCGCTTCGTTACACCTTC.

CDR3 nucleotide sequence: TGCGCCAGCAGCCTCGGACTGGGCACCTACGAGCAGTACTTC. Translated: CASSLGLGTYEQYF. The rearrangement joins TRBV4-3 to TRBJ2-7, with D perhaps TRBD2 (5 bases). The germline V gene has CDR1 LGHNA and CDR2 YSLEER. The CDR3 totals 14 residues. V was clipped by 4 bases and J by 2 bases, with 12 bases between them.

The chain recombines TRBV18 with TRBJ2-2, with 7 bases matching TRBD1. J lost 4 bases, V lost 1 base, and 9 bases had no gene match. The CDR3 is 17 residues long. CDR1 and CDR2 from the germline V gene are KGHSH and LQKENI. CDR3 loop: CASSPLEDRVVTGELFF. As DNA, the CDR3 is TGTGCCAGCTCACCACTGGAAGACAGGGTGGTCACCGGGGAGCTGTTTTTT.

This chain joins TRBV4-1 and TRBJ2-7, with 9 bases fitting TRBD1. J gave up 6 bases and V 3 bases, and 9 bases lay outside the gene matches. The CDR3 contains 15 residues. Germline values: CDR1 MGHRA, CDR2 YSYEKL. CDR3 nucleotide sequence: TGCGCCAGCAGCCACGGGACAGGGCATCAAGTCGAGCAGTACTTC. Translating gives CASSHGTGHQVEQYF.

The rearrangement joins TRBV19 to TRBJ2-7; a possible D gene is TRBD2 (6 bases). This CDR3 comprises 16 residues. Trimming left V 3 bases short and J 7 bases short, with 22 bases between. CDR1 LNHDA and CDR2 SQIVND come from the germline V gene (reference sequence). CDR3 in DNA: TGTGCCAGTAGTATCCGAGCCGGGACTGGAGCGGTTGAGCAGTACTTC. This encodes CASSIRAGTGAVEQYF.

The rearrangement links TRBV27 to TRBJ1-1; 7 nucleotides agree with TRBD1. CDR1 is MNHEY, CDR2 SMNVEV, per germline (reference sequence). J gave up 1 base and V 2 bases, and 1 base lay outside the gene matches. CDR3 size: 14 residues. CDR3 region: CASSLQGGNTEAFF. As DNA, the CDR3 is TGTGCCAGCAGTTTACAGGGGGGGAACACTGAAGCTTTCTTT.

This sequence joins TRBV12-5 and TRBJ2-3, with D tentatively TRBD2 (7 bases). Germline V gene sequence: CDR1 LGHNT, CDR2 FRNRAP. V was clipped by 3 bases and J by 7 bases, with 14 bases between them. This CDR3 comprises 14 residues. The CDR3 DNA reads TGTGCTAGTGGTTTTTACAGGGAGGGAAATACGCAGTATTTT. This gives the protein CASGFYREGNTQYF.

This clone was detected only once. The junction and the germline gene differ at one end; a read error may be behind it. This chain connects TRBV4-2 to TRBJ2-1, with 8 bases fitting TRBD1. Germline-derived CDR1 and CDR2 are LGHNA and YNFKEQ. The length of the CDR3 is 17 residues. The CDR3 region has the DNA TGTGCCAACAGCCAAGACGAAGGGCGGACAGGGTACAATGAGCAGTTCTTC. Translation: CANSQDEGRTGYNEQFF.

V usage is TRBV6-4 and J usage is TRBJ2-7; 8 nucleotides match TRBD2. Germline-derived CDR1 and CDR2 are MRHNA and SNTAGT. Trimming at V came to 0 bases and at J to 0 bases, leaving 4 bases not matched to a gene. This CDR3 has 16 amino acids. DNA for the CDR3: TGTGCCAGCAGTGACTCGAAAGCGGGGGCCTCCTACGAGCAGTACTTC. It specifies CASSDSKAGASYEQYF.

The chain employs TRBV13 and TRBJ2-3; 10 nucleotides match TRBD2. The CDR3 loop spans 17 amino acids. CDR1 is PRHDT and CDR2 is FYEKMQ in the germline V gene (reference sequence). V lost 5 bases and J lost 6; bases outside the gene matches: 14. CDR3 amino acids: CASSLWTERGGGDTQYF. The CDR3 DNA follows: TGTGCCAGCAGCCTCTGGACTGAGCGGGGGGGCGGGGATACGCAGTATTTT.

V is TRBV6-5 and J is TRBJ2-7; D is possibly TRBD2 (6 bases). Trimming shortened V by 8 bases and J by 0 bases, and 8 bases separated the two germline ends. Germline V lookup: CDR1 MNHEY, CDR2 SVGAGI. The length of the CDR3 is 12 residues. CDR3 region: CASLRGSYEQYF. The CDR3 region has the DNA TGTGCCAGCCTGCGGGGCTCCTACGAGCAGTACTTC.

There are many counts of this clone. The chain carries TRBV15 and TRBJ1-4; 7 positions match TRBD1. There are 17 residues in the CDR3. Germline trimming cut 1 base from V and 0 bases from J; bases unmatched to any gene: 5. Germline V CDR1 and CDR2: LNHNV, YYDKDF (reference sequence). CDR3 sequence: CATSRARQGATNEKLFF. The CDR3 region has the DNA TGTGCCACCAGCAGAGCAAGACAGGGAGCAACTAATGAAAAACTGTTTTTT.

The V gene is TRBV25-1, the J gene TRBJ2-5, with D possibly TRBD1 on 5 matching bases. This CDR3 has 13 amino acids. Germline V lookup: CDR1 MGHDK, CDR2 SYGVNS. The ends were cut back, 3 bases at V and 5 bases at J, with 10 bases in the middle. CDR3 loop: CASSDQGRETQYF. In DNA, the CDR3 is TGTGCCAGCAGTGACCAGGGAAGGGAGACCCAGTACTTC.

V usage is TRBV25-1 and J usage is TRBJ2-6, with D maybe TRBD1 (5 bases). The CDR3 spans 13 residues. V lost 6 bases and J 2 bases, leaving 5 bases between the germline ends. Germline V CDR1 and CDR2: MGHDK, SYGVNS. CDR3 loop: CASRTAGANVLTF. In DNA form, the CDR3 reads TGTGCCAGCAGGACAGCTGGGGCCAACGTCCTGACTTTC.

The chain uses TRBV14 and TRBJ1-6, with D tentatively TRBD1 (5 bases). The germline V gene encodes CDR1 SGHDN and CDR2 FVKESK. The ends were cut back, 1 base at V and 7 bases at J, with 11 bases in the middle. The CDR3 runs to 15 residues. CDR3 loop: CASSQGSGKNSPLHF. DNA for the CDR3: TGTGCCAGCAGCCAAGGGTCAGGGAAGAATTCACCCCTCCACTTT.

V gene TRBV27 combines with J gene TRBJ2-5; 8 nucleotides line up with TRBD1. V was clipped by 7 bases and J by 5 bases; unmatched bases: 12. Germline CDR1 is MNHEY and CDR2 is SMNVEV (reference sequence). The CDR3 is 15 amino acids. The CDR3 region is CASNFYRGDVETQYF. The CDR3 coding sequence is TGTGCCAGCAATTTTTACAGGGGGGATGTCGAGACCCAGTACTTC.

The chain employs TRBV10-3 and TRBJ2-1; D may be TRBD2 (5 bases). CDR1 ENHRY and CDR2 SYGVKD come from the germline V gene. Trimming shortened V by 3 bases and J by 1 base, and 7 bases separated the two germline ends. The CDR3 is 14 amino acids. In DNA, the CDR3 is TGTGCCATCAGTGATCGGGGTTCCTACAATGAGCAGTTCTTC. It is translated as CAISDRGSYNEQFF.

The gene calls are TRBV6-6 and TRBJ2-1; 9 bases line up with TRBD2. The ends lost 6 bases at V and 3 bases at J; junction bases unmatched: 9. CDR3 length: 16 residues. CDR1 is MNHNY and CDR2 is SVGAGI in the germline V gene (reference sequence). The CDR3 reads CASSLLLAGYYNEQFF. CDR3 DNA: TGTGCCAGCAGCTTACTGCTAGCGGGGTACTACAATGAGCAGTTCTTC.

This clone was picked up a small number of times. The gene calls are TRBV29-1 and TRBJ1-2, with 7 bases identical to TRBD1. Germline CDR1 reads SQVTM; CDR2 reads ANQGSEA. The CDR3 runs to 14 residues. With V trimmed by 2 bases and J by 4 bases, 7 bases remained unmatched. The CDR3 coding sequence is TGCAGCGTTGAAAGCCCCCGGGACAGCTATGGCTACACCTTC. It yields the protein CSVESPRDSYGYTF.

This chain's CDR3 is CASAGGAREKLFF. CDR3 nucleotide sequence: TGTGCCAGCGCCGGGGGGGCGCGAGAAAAACTGTTTTTT. The chain has TRBV7-7 and TRBJ1-4; the D gene is possibly TRBD1 (6 bases). Trimming pared 8 bases from V and 8 bases from J, leaving 15 bases between. This CDR3 comprises 13 residues. Per germline, CDR1 SSHAT and CDR2 FNYEAQ (reference sequence).